This entry is about one T cell receptor (beta chain). Time point defined: baseline pretreatment blood. The treatment was: 15 Gy SBRT to primary tumor, nephrectomy 4 weeks later. Germline assignment: CDR1 LGHNA and CDR2 YSLEER. The CDR3 covers 16 residues. J lost 5 bases, V lost 0 bases, and 6 bases had no gene match. The entry originates in a study of radiation and T cells in renal cell carcinoma. The assay was immunoSEQ multiplex PCR, and TCRdb's table has in-frame clones only and misses some. The sample carries approximately 110,000 clones, approximately 82% recorded once. This clonotype was sampled from a woman aged 55-69 years with renal cell carcinoma. Sequencing was performed on blood, taken from a patient whose treatment included radiotherapy and nephrectomy. The chain has TRBV4-3 and TRBJ2-2, with 7 bases identical to TRBD1. The DNA for the CDR3 is TGCGCCAGCAGCCAAGAAGCAGGGGGTCAGACCGGGGAGCTGTTTTTT. This gives the protein CASSQEAGGQTGELFF.